This TCR beta chain originates from a study of cytomegalovirus exposure and HLA in healthy donors. CDR3 length equals 12 residues. Germline CDR1 and CDR2: LNHDA and SQIVND (reference sequence). Trimming shortened V by 6 bases and J by 5 bases, and 10 bases separated the two germline ends. Study-wide results and limits: Some segments of the V type, notably TRBV6-2 and TRBV6-3, were excluded as indistinguishable.

This clone was picked up one time. Its cognate antigen is unknown. Vbeta (60) and Jbeta (13) primers were used in the PCR. Clones were sequenced by immunoSEQ multiplex PCR, and TCRdb holds only the in-frame ones, with some missing. The repertoire holds 85,000 to 100,000 clones, with around 64% as singletons. Input material: PBMCs. This receptor was identified in a man between 60 and 75 years old in good health and CMV-seronegative. The chain is built from TRBV19 and TRBJ2-5; D ambiguous. The CDR3 here is CASSIRSETQYF. DNA for the CDR3: TGTGCCAGTAGCATTAGATCGGAGACCCAGTACTTC.